The 3 T cell receptor beta chains reported below all come from one sample, sequenced in a study of CD8+CD57+ T cells in acquired aplastic anemia. Genomic DNA was employed as the template in profiling TCR beta VDJ and CDR3. TCRdb passed the reads through MiXCR, listing each CDR3 protein once. Of roughly 80,000 distinct CDR3 sequences listed, 70% were seen once; the top ten hold 70% to 90%. Selection for sequencing was limited to patients who had shown CD8+CD57+ cell expansion by flow cytometry. Sequences were obtained from sorted CD4+, CD8+, or CD8+CD57+ T cells (not recorded which) from PBMCs. These receptors were obtained from a human donor with aplastic anemia.

This sequence joins TRBV25-1 and TRBJ1-1; a possible D gene is TRBD1 (5 bases). The CDR3 totals 12 residues. The V and J ends lost 5 bases and 11 bases respectively, with 15 bases between them. CDR1 and CDR2 (germline): MGHDK, SYGVNS. CDR3 nucleotide sequence: TGTGCCAGCAGTTACATGCAGGGTAAGGCTTTCTTT. Its translation: CASSYMQGKAFF.

The genes are TRBV29-1 and TRBJ2-7; the D is unclear. The CDR3 length is 11 residues. V dropped 4 bases and J dropped 3 bases, with 7 bases sitting between them. CDR1 is SQVTM and CDR2 is ANQGSEA in the germline V gene. The CDR3 nucleotides are TGCAGCGTTGGGTCCGACTACGAGCAGTACTTC. Amino acids: CSVGSDYEQYF.

The chain combines TRBV10-3 with TRBJ2-2; 8 positions agree with TRBD1. The trim removed 3 bases at V and 4 bases at J, leaving 1 base unmatched. This CDR3 contains 14 residues. Germline loops: CDR1 ENHRY, CDR2 SYGVKD. The DNA of the CDR3 is TGTGCCATCAGTGACACAGGGGGCACCGGGGAGCTGTTTTTT. Translating it yields CAISDTGGTGELFF.